This T cell receptor (beta chain) was identified during a study of blood T cell repertoires in COVID-19. Turning to the study itself: Sites in the United States, Italy and Spain provided acute and convalescent COVID-19 samples. The cDNA or gDNA used as material had been derived from T cells, B-cell-depleted T cells, or PBMCs.

Per the original methods: By means of reference gene primer amplification, nucleated cell counts were estimated. Some clones are missing from TCRdb's copy, which holds only in-frame ones; the method was immunoSEQ multiplex PCR. V and J calls and clone size are those listed in that table; D and trimming were worked out from the DNA. Of some 56,000 clones listed, roughly 90% are singletons. The CDR3 loop spans 17 amino acids. Trimming took 9 bases from V and 1 from J; bases not matched to a gene: 14. Germline lookup yields CDR1 KGHDR and CDR2 SFDVKD. Sequencing used peripheral blood. The clonotype comes from a human donor in a cohort sampled during active COVID-19. The V gene is TRBV24-1, the J gene TRBJ2-3, with TRBD2 identical over 8 bases. The CDR3 protein is CATLTAGGPSRTDTQYF. Here the CDR3 DNA reads TGTGCCACCCTAACGGCGGGGGGCCCTTCTCGCACAGATACGCAGTATTTT.